One T cell receptor beta chain is described in this entry. Its antigen is not known. CDR3 size: 17 residues. Germline values: CDR1 SGDLS, CDR2 YYNGEE. Trimming at V came to 0 bases and at J to 6 bases, leaving 11 bases not matched to a gene. This sample stems from a study of T cell responses to AZD1222 COVID-19 vaccine. Study-wide points: In a largely white British group with more females than males, clonal diversity was possibly underestimated.

TCRdb's table, derived via immunoSEQ multiplex PCR, lists solely in-frame clones and lacks some. This table holds 130,000 or so clones, 94% found once. The sample consisted of peripheral blood, taken on day 0 of AZD1222 vaccination. The rearrangement links TRBV9 to TRBJ2-3; 9 nucleotides match TRBD2. The receptor was isolated from an adult in good health. CDR3 DNA sequence: TGTGCCAGCAGCGTAGCTTCGGCGGGAGGGCCGGGGGATACGCAGTATTTT. This translates into CASSVASAGGPGDTQYF.